This T cell receptor (beta chain) emerged from a study of a mutant IDH1 vaccine in newly diagnosed glioma (dated by TCRdb to about 2021). Background on the whole study: Patients were given eight vaccinations, in weeks 1, 3, 5, 7, 11, 15, 19 and 23, which matched visits V03 through V10. Longitudinal TCRB deep sequencing was done for roughly 23 treated patients, wherever samples were available for exploratory analyses. Of the 32 treated patients, approximately 62% were male and about 38% were female, and the mean age was approximately 39 years. Prior to enrollment, patients had been given standard therapy consisting of radiotherapy alone, temozolomide alone, or radiochemotherapy with temozolomide, with the combination given to most patients. Peripheral blood samples were drawn at six visits, namely V03 (baseline), V05, V07, V10, V12 and V13. Vaccination began 4-6 weeks after radiotherapy alone, or alongside temozolomide cycles in the chemotherapy-containing groups. Findings and caveats that apply to the study as a whole: It was noted by the authors that analyses of patient blood samples could not be reproduced owing to sample limitations. Selection of PBMC samples for TCRB deep sequencing was based on availability. Immune responses induced by the vaccine were seen in approximately 93% of patients across multiple MHC alleles. Pseudoprogression appeared unrelated to alterations in the top peripheral T cell clonotypes detected by TCRB sequencing.

V trim: 3 bases; J trim: 1 base; unmatched bases: 6. CDR1 SGHTA and CDR2 FQGNSA were looked up in the germline V gene. The CDR3 sequence holds 16 residues, the cysteine and phenylalanine included. Only the CDR3 region is kept as DNA, spanning 48 bases read in frame from base 1. Library construction relied on the immunoSEQ multiplex PCR assay. Following the manufacturer's protocol, the hsTCRB Kit was used to amplify rearranged TCR beta chain sequences. TCRB libraries were sequenced on an Illumina MiSeq. Processing in the source paper ran as follows. The kit vendor's proprietary platform handled demultiplexing, trimming and gene mapping. TCRdb took over this immuneACCESS table, retaining in-frame rearrangements with V and J assigned. Such tables are incomplete; in checked studies, under half of the missing clones stem from an unresolved V gene, and the remainder is unexplained. The V and J calls and the clone size are those of that table, but D and trimming were determined from the DNA. This sample has over 55,000 clones in its table, and approximately 86% of those were observed once. The ten biggest clones cover approximately 3% of the sample.

According to the study, the label for this sample's time point signals: week 5, during vaccination. A 20-mer mutant IDH1 peptide at 300 micrograms in Montanide made up each vaccine dose, which was injected subcutaneously together with topical imiquimod. All donors had newly diagnosed IDH1-mutant astrocytomas of WHO grade 3 or 4 that showed loss of nuclear ATRX. The samples were drawn from NOA16, a multicentre, single-arm, open-label phase I trial in Germany that tested a mutant IDH1 peptide vaccine in humans for the first time. Genomic DNA for TCRB sequencing was extracted from EDTA blood using the DNeasy Blood and Tissue Kit. Of note for this clone: Its antigen has not been determined. No base qualities exist here, and no much larger clone lies one base off it.

The sequence joins TRBV7-2 to TRBJ2-5; 9 bases in the middle match TRBD2. The sequencing used PBMCs, collected from a glioma patient whose treatment included an IDH1 peptide vaccine. This clonotype was obtained from a woman aged 18-35 years with glioma. Some clones in this sample may be carry-over from other donors' samples. DNA sequence: TGTGCCAGCAGCTTCGGGATAGCGGGAGTCCAAGAGACCCAGTACTTC. Translation gives CASSFGIAGVQETQYF.